The clone carrying this T cell receptor (beta chain) was seen only a few times. These data belong to a study of T-cell reconstitution after alpha-beta-depleted transplantation in children. This sample's TCRbeta library carried unique molecular identifier barcodes. From the PCR reads, TCRdb called clonotypes with MiXCR, one entry per CDR3 protein. Altogether around 700,000 distinct CDR3 sequences are present, around 13% being singletons, with the ten largest covering 0.79%. V was shortened by 7 bases and J by 5 bases, with 13 bases between the two germline ends. The germline V gene encodes CDR1 ENHRY and CDR2 SYGVKD. The CDR3 loop spans 13 amino acids.

The chain couples TRBV10-3 to TRBJ2-3, with D possibly being TRBD1 or TRBD2 (6 bases each). The material sequenced was PBMCs, taken before TCRalphabeta/CD19-depleted stem cell transplant. This receptor was obtained from a girl aged 2-9 years with congenital amegakaryocytic thrombocytopenia, due to receive a stem cell transplant. DNA of the CDR3: TGTGCCATCACCCCGGGGGCGGAAGATACGCAGTATTTT. This gives the protein CAITPGAEDTQYF.